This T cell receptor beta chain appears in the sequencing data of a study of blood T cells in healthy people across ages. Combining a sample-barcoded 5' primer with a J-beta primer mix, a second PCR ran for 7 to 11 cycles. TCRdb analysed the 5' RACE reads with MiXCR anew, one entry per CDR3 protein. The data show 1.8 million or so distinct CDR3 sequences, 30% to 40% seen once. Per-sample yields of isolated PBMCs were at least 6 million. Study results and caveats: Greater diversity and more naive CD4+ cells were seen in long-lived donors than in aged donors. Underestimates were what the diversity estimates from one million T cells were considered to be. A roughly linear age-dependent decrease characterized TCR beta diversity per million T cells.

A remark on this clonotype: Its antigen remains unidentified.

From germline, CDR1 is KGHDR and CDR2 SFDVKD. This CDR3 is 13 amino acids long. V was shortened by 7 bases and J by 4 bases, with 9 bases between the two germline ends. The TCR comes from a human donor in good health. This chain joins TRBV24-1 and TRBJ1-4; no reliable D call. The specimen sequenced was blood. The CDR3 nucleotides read TGTGCCACCAGCGGACGGAATAATGAAAAACTGTTTTTT. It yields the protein CATSGRNNEKLFF.